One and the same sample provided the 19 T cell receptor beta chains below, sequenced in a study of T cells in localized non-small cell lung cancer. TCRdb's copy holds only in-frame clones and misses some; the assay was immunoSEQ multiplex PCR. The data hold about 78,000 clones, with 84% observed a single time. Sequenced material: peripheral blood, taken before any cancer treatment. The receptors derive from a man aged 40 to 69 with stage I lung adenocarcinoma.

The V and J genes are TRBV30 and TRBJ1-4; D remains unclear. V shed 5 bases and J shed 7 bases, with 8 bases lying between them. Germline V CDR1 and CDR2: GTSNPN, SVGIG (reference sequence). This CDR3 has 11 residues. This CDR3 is CAWGGGEKLFF. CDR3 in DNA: TGTGCCTGGGGAGGCGGTGAAAAACTGTTTTTT.

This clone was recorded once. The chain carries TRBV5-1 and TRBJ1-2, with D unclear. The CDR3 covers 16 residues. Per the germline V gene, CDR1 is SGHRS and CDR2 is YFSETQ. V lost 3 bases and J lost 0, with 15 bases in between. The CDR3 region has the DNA TGCGCCAGCAGCTCGGAAGGACGTGAAGCTAACTATGGCTACACCTTC. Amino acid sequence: CASSSEGREANYGYTF.

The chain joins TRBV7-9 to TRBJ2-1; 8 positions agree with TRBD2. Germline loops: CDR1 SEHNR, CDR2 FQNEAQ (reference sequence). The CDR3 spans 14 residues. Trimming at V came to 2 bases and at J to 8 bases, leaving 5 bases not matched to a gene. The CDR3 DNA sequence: TGTGCCAGCAGCTTACGGACTAGCACCGATGAGCAGTTCTTC. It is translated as CASSLRTSTDEQFF.

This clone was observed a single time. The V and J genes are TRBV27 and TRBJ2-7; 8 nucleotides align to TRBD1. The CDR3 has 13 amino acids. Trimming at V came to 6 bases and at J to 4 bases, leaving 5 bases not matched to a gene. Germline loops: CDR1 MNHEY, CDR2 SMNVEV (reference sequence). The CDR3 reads CASRWTGSYEQYF. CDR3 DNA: TGTGCCAGCAGATGGACAGGGTCTTACGAGCAGTACTTC.

The CDR3 protein is CSISLAGISYEQYF. In DNA, the CDR3 is TGCAGCATCTCCCTAGCGGGGATCTCCTACGAGCAGTACTTC. This chain uses TRBV29-1 with TRBJ2-7, with 9 positions matching TRBD2. The V segment lost 8 bases and the J segment 0 bases; nucleotides outside the gene matches: 8. CDR1 and CDR2 from the germline V gene are SQVTM and ANQGSEA. The CDR3 is 14 amino acids.

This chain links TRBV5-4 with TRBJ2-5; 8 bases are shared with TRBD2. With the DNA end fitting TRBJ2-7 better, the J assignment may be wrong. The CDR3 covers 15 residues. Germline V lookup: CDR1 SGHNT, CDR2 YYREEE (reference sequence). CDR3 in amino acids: CASSVPGLGKYEQYF. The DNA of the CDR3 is TGTGCCAGCAGCGTACCGGGACTAGGTAAATACGAGCAGTACTTC.

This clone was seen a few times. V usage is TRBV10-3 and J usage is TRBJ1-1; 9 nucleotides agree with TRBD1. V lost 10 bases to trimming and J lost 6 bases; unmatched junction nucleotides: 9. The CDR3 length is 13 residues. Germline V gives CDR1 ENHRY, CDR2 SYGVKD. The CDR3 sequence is CATSDRGEAEAFF. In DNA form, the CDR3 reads TGTGCCACCTCGGACAGGGGCGAGGCTGAAGCTTTCTTT.

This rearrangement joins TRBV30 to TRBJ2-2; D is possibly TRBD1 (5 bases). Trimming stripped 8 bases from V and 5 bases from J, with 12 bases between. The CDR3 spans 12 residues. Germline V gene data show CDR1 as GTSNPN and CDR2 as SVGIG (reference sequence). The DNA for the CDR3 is TGTGCCCACCCAGGGCCTACCGGGGAGCTGTTTTTT. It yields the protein CAHPGPTGELFF. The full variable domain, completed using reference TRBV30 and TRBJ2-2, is SQTIHQWPATLVQPVGSPLSLECTVEGTSNPNLYWYRQAAGRGLQLLFYSVGIGQISSEVPQNLSASRPQDRQFILSSKKLLLSDSGFYLCAHPGPTGELFFGEGSRLTVL.

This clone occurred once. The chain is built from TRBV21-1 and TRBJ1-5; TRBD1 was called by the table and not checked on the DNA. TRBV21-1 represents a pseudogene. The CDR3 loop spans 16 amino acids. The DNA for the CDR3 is TGTGCCAGCAGCCCGACAGGGTCCTGTCGCGATCAGCCCCAGCATTTT. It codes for CASSPTGSCRDQPQHF.

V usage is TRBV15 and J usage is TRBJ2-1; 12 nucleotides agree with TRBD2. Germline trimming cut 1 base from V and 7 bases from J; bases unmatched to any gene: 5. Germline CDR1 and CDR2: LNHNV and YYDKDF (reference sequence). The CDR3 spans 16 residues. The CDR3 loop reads CATSRVLAGGNNEQFF. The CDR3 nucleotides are TGTGCCACCAGCAGAGTACTAGCGGGAGGTAATAATGAGCAGTTCTTC.

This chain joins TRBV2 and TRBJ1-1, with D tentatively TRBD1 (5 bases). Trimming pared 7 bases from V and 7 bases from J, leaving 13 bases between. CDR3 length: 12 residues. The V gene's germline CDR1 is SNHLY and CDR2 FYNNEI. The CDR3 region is CASTRQSLEAFF. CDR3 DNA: TGTGCCAGCACCAGACAGAGCCTTGAAGCTTTCTTT.

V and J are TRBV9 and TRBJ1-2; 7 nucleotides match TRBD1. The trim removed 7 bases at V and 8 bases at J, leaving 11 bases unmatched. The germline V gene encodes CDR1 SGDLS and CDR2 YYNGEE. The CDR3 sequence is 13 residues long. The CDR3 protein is CASADRTTGGYTF. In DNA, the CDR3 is TGTGCCAGCGCGGACAGGACCACGGGAGGCTACACCTTC.

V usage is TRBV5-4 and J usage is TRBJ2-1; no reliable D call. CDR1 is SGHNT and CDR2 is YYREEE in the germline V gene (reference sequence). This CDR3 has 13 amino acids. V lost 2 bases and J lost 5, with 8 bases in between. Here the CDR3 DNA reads TGTGCCAGCAGCTTTGGGCCCCACAATGAGCAGTTCTTC. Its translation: CASSFGPHNEQFF. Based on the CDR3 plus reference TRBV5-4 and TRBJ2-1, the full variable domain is ETGVTQSPTHLIKTRGQQVTLRCSSQSGHNTVSWYQQALGQGPQFIFQYYREEENGRGNFPPRFSGLQFPNYSSELNVNALELDDSALYLCASSFGPHNEQFFGPGTRLTVL.

In DNA, the CDR3 is TGTGCCAGCCGTAAGCGGGGGACATTTCAAGAGACCCAGTACTTC. Translating gives CASRKRGTFQETQYF. The rearrangement joins TRBV7-2 to TRBJ2-5; the match to TRBD2 covers 8 bases. This CDR3 spans 15 amino acids. The germline CDR1 and CDR2 sequences are SGHTA and FQGNSA. The V segment lost 8 bases and the J segment 2 bases; nucleotides outside the gene matches: 10.

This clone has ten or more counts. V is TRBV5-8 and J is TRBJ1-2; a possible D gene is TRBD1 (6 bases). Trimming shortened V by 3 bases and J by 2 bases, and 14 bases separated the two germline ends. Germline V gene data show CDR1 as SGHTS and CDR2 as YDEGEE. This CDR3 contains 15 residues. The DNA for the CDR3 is TGTGCCAGCAGCTCCCCGTACACAGGGAACTATGGCTACACCTTC. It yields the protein CASSSPYTGNYGYTF.

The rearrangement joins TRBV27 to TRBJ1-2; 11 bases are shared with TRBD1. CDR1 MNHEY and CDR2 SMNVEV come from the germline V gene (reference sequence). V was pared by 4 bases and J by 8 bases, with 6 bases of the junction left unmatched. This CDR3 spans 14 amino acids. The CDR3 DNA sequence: TGTGCCAGCAGTTCCTGGGGACAGGGGGACGGCTACACCTTC. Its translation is CASSSWGQGDGYTF.

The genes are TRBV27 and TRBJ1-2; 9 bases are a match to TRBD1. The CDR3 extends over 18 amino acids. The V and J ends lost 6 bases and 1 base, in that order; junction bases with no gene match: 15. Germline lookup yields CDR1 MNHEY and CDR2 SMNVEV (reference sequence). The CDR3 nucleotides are TGTGCCAGCAGCCGAATGTCCGGGACAGGGCGTTTTAACTATGGCTACACCTTC. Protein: CASSRMSGTGRFNYGYTF.

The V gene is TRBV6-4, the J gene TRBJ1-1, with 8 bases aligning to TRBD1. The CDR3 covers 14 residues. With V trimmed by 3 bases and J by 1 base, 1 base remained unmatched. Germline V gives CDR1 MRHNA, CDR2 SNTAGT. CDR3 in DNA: TGTGCCAGCAGTGATGGACAGGGGAACACTGAAGCTTTCTTT. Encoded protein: CASSDGQGNTEAFF.

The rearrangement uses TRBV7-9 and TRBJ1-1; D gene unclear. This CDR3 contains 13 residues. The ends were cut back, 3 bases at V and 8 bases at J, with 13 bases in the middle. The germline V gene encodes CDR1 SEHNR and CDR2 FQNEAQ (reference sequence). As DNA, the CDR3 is TGTGCCAGCAGCTTCGACCGACTGGGCGAAGCTTTCTTT. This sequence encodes CASSFDRLGEAFF.